A single sample gave rise to the 17 T cell receptor beta chains below, sequenced in a study of cytomegalovirus exposure and HLA in healthy donors. The PCR employed 60 Vbeta primers together with 13 Jbeta primers. The assay was immunoSEQ multiplex PCR, and TCRdb's table has in-frame clones only and misses some. The profile shows over 50,000 clones, more than 65% of them singletons. What was sequenced was PBMCs. Receptor source: a middle-aged man in good health and CMV-seropositive.

This clone was observed a few times. The rearrangement links TRBV30 to TRBJ1-1; D is perhaps TRBD1 (6 bases). Trimming pared 5 bases from V and 1 base from J, leaving 26 bases between. Germline V gives CDR1 GTSNPN, CDR2 SVGIG (reference sequence). The CDR3 is made up of 18 amino acids. In DNA, the CDR3 is TGTGCCTGGCCCACCACCCCCGGCCAGGGGCTACGGAACACTGAAGCTTTCTTT. This gives the protein CAWPTTPGQGLRNTEAFF. The whole variable domain, remainder taken from reference TRBV30 and TRBJ1-1, is SQTIHQWPATLVQPVGSPLSLECTVEGTSNPNLYWYRQAAGRGLQLLFYSVGIGQISSEVPQNLSASRPQDRQFILSSKKLLLSDSGFYLCAWPTTPGQGLRNTEAFFGQGTRLTVV.

In DNA form, the CDR3 reads TGCGCCAGCAGCTGGCGGAGCTCCTACAATGAGCAGTTCTTC. This gives the protein CASSWRSSYNEQFF. V usage is TRBV5-1 and J usage is TRBJ2-1, with D hard to call. The CDR3 extends over 14 amino acids. The V and J ends lost 3 bases and 0 bases respectively, with 7 bases between them. Germline loops: CDR1 SGHRS, CDR2 YFSETQ.

The chain joins TRBV6-5 to TRBJ1-1; perhaps TRBD1 as D (6 bases). CDR1 is MNHEY, CDR2 SVGAGI, per germline. V was cut by 6 bases and J by 0 bases, with 8 bases left in between. CDR3 length equals 13 residues. The CDR3 region has the DNA TGTGCCAGCAGACAGGGCTTGAACACTGAAGCTTTCTTT. Its protein is CASRQGLNTEAFF.

This chain links TRBV2 with TRBJ2-7; 11 bases are shared with TRBD2. The CDR3 is made up of 13 amino acids. The junction had 0 bases not matched to a gene; V was cut back by 4 bases and J by 4 bases. Germline loops: CDR1 SNHLY, CDR2 FYNNEI. DNA of the CDR3: TGTGCCAGCAGTGGACTAGCGGGGTACGAGCAGTACTTC. It specifies CASSGLAGYEQYF.

V gene TRBV4-1 combines with J gene TRBJ1-1, with 10 bases identical to TRBD1. The CDR3 is 14 amino acids. V gave up 4 bases and J gave up 4 bases; unmatched junction bases: 3. Per germline, CDR1 MGHRA and CDR2 YSYEKL. For the CDR3, the DNA is TGCGCCAGCAGCCGGGACAGGGGTCCCACTGAAGCTTTCTTT. Amino acids: CASSRDRGPTEAFF.

The chain is built from TRBV9 and TRBJ2-1; D possibly corresponds to TRBD1 (5 bases). Deletions cut 3 bases from V and 7 bases from J, with 11 bases between. CDR3 length equals 13 residues. Germline assignment: CDR1 SGDLS and CDR2 YYNGEE. CDR3 loop: CASSASSGNEQFF. The CDR3 region has the DNA TGTGCCAGCAGCGCCAGTTCAGGGAATGAGCAGTTCTTC.

This sequence joins TRBV4-1 and TRBJ2-5; D is uncertain. The CDR3 is 14 residues long. The germline gives CDR1 MGHRA, CDR2 YSYEKL. V shed 4 bases and J shed 2 bases, with 11 bases lying between them. The CDR3 DNA reads as TGCGCCAGCAGCCCGGGTGGTAGTCAAGAGACCCAGTACTTC. Protein sequence: CASSPGGSQETQYF.

The J gene is TRBJ2-2, the V gene TRBV7-9; 7 bases align to TRBD1. This CDR3 comprises 16 residues. Germline CDR1 is SEHNR and CDR2 is FQNEAQ (reference sequence). The junction had 16 bases not matched to a gene; V was cut back by 6 bases and J by 9 bases. CDR3 in amino acids: CASSTDWTGVDRELFF. For the CDR3, the DNA is TGTGCCAGCAGTACAGACTGGACAGGTGTCGATCGGGAGCTGTTTTTT.

The V call is TRBV6-1, the J call TRBJ2-2, with 7 positions matching TRBD1. The CDR3 length is 14 residues. The ends lost 6 bases at V and 2 bases at J; junction bases unmatched: 3. The germline CDR1 and CDR2 sequences are MNHNS and SASEGT. The CDR3 reads CASRDRTNTGELFF. Here the CDR3 DNA reads TGTGCCAGCAGGGACAGGACTAACACCGGGGAGCTGTTTTTT.

This sequence joins TRBV2 and TRBJ1-1; D is perhaps TRBD1 (5 bases). The V end lost 6 bases, the J end lost 6 bases, and 8 bases lay between the germline ends. CDR1 is SNHLY and CDR2 is FYNNEI in the germline V gene. This CDR3 contains 11 residues. The CDR3 loop is CASRIGAEAFF. The CDR3 DNA follows: TGTGCCAGCAGGATAGGGGCTGAAGCTTTCTTT.

The chain carries TRBV5-4 and TRBJ2-5, with 12 bases that match TRBD2. From germline, CDR1 is SGHNT and CDR2 YYREEE (reference sequence). This CDR3 comprises 18 residues. V was clipped by 1 base and J by 5 bases; unmatched bases: 12. CDR3 nucleotide sequence: TGTGCCAGCAGCTTGAAATGGTCTAGCGGGGGGGCCGGGGAGACCCAGTACTTC. Its protein product is CASSLKWSSGGAGETQYF.

The CDR3 DNA reads TGTGCCACCTCAACGCAGGGGGCTGGGACTGAAGCTTTCTTT. Its protein product is CATSTQGAGTEAFF. The V and J genes are TRBV19 and TRBJ1-1, with 8 positions matching TRBD1. Losses at the gene ends were 10 bases for V and 5 bases for J; bases not matched to a gene: 12. There are 14 residues in the CDR3. Germline lookup yields CDR1 LNHDA and CDR2 SQIVND (reference sequence).

This chain joins TRBV7-9 and TRBJ1-4, with TRBD1 as a possible D gene (5 bases). The germline CDR1 and CDR2 sequences are SEHNR and FQNEAQ (reference sequence). The CDR3 has 14 amino acids. Trimming removed 1 base at V and 6 bases at J, with 9 bases between. The DNA for the CDR3 is TGTGCCAGCAGCTTAGACACGGGGGATGAAAAACTGTTTTTT. Its protein product is CASSLDTGDEKLFF.

This chain uses TRBV5-1 with TRBJ2-7; TRBD1 is a possible D gene (6 bases). From germline, CDR1 is SGHRS and CDR2 YFSETQ. The CDR3 is 14 amino acids. V lost 2 bases and J lost 6, with 15 bases in between. The CDR3 here is CASSFPGTLPEQYF. Here the CDR3 DNA reads TGCGCCAGCAGCTTCCCCGGGACACTCCCCGAGCAGTACTTC.

The CDR3 nucleotides are TGTGCCTGGAGTGTAGGGGGCCACGAGCAGTACTTC. Its protein product is CAWSVGGHEQYF. The rearrangement uses TRBV30 and TRBJ2-7; 7 bases line up with TRBD1. Germline V lookup: CDR1 GTSNPN, CDR2 SVGIG (reference sequence). The trim removed 0 bases at V and 5 bases at J, leaving 1 base unmatched. The CDR3 is 12 amino acids.

The rearrangement joins TRBV29-1 to TRBJ2-2; TRBD2 aligns across 10 bases. Germline CDR1 is SQVTM and CDR2 is ANQGSEA. This CDR3 is built from 16 residues. Unmatched junction bases numbered 13, after V lost 8 bases and J lost 4 bases. The CDR3 loop reads CSIPHSGGAGTGELFF. CDR3 DNA sequence: TGCAGCATCCCCCACAGCGGGGGGGCTGGCACCGGGGAGCTGTTTTTT.

The CDR3 protein is CASHTGSGNTIYF. CDR3 coding DNA: TGTGCCAGTCACACAGGCTCTGGAAACACCATATATTTT. The V and J genes are TRBV28 and TRBJ1-3, with TRBD1 as a possible D gene (5 bases). The CDR3 totals 13 residues. Germline assignment: CDR1 MDHEN and CDR2 SYDVKM. V was cut by 9 bases and J by 0 bases, with 9 bases left in between.